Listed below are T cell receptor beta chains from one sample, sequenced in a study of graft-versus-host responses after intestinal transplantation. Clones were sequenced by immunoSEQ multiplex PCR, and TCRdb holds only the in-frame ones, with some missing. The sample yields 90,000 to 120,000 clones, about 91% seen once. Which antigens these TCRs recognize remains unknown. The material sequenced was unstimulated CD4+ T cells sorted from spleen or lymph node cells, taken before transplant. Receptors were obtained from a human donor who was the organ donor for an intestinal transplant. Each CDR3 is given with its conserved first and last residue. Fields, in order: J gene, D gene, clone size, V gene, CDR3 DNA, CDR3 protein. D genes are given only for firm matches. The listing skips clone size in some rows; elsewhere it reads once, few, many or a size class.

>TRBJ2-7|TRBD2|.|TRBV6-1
TGTGCCAGCAGTGACCAGCCGGGACTAGCGTACGAGCAGTACTTC
CASSDQPGLAYEQYF
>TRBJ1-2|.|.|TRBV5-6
TGTGCCAGCATCAAATGGCGGGGGGTCCCCTATGGCTACACCTTC
CASIKWRGVPYGYTF
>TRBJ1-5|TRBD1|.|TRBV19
TGTGCCAGTCGAAAGACAGGGTACAATCAGCCCCAGCATTTT
CASRKTGYNQPQHF
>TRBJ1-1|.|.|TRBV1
TGCACCAGCAGCCAAGATGAGGGGACAGGGCCGAACACTGAAGCTTTCTTT
CTSSQDEGTGPNTEAFF
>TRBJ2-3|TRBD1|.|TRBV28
TGTGCCATCGACGACCGACAGGGCCGCCCAGATACGCAGTATTTT
CAIDDRQGRPDTQYF
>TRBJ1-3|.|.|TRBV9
TGTGCCAGCAGCGTAGATGCCGGGAGCTCTGGAAACACCATATATTTT
CASSVDAGSSGNTIYF
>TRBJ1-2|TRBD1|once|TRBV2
TGTGCCAGCAGCGGACAGGCCTATGGCTACACCTTC
CASSGQAYGYTF
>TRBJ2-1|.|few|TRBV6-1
TGTGCCAGCAGGGTTGATGGAGGGAAAGAGCAGTTCTTC
CASRVDGGKEQFF
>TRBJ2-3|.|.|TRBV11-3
TGTGCCAGCAGCTCCGCGGACCATACAGATACGCAGTATTTT
CASSSADHTDTQYF
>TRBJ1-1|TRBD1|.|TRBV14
TGTGCCAGCCGTCCCGGTTTGGGGCAGGGGGCTCGGAACACTGAAGCTTTCTTT
CASRPGLGQGARNTEAFF
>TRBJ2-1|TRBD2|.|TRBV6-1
TGTGCCAGCAGTGACAGACTAGCGGGGGGGCCCAATGAGCAGTTCTTC
CASSDRLAGGPNEQFF
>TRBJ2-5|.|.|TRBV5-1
TGCGCCAGCAGTCCCGGCAGCTTGGAGACCCAGTACTTC
CASSPGSLETQYF
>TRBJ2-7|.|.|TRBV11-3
TGTGCCAGCAGCTTAGCTGGGATTAGCGCCTACGAGCAGTACTTC
CASSLAGISAYEQYF
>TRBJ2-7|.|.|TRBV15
TGTGCCACCAGCTCCCTCCCAGGTAGTCCGCCTCGCGAGCAGTACTTC
CATSSLPGSPPREQYF
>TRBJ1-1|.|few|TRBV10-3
TGTGCCTCCAGGGGGAACACTGAAGCTTTCTTT
CASRGNTEAFF
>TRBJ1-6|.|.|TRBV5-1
TGCGCCAGCAGGGCCCCCGGATACTATAATTCACCCCTCCACTTT
CASRAPGYYNSPLHF
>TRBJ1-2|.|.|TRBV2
TGTGCCAGCAGTCTGAGGGAGGGAAACTATGGCTACACCTTC
CASSLREGNYGYTF
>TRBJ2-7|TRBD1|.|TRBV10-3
TGTGCCATCAGTGGACAGGGGAGATCCTACGAGCAGTACTTC
CAISGQGRSYEQYF
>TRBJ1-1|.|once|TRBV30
TGTGCCTGGAGTGGGAGGACAGTGAACACTGAAGCTTTCTTT
CAWSGRTVNTEAFF
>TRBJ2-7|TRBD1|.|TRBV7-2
TGTGCCAGCAGCTTAGGGACAGGCTCCTACGAGCAGTACTTC
CASSLGTGSYEQYF
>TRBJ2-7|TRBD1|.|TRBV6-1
TGTGCCAGCAGTGCTCGGACAGGGGGGAAAGTCTACGAGCAGTACTTC
CASSARTGGKVYEQYF
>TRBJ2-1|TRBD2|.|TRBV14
TGTGCCAGCAGCCGCCCCAGATCGACTAGCAGCTCCTACAATGAGCAGTTCTTC
CASSRPRSTSSSYNEQFF
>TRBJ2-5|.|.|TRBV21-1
TGTGCCAGCAGCAAAGCTAGGAATGCTGAGACCCAGTACTTC
CASSKARNAETQYF
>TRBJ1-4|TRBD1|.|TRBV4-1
TGCGCCAGCAGCCGCCCGGGACAGAAAGATGAAAAACTGTTTTTT
CASSRPGQKDEKLFF
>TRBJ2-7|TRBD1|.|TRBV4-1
TGCGCCAGCAGCGGGGGGACAGGGGGCGTCGAGCAGTACTTC
CASSGGTGGVEQYF
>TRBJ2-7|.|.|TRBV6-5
TGTGCCAGCAGTTCCGGAGCCACCGATTCCTACGAGCAGTACTTC
CASSSGATDSYEQYF
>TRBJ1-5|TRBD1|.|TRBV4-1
TGCGCCAGCAGCCCATTTCCGGGACAGCCCCATCAGCCCCAGCATTTT
CASSPFPGQPHQPQHF
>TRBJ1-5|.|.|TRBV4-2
TGTGCCAGCAGCCAAGACGGGGCCGTCAATCAGCCCCAGCATTTT
CASSQDGAVNQPQHF
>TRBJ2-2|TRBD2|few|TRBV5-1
TGCGCCAGCAGCTTGACTGCGGGAGGAATTACCGGGGAGCTGTTTTTT
CASSLTAGGITGELFF
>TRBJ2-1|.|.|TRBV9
TGTGCCAGCGGGGTCTACAATGAGCAGTTCTTC
CASGVYNEQFF
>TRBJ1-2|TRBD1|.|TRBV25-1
TGTGCCAGCAGGTCGGGCCAGGGGGTGAACCAAGGCTACACCTTC
CASRSGQGVNQGYTF
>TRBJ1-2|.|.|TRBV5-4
TGTGCCAGCAGCTCCACCGGACAGAACTATGGCTACACCTTC
CASSSTGQNYGYTF
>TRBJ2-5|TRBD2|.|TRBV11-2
TGTGCCAGCAGCTTAGTCGTAGGTAGCGGGAGTAAGACCCAGTACTTC
CASSLVVGSGSKTQYF
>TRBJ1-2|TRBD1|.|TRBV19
TGTGCCAGTGCCCGGGACAGGGGTAACTATGGCTACACCTTC
CASARDRGNYGYTF
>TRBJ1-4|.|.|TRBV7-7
TGTGCTAGCAGCTTCAGTTTCGGTGGAAAACTGTTTTTT
CASSFSFGGKLFF
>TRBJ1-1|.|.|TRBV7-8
TGTGCCAGCAGCTTAGGGGACACCATGAACACTGAAGCTTTCTTT
CASSLGDTMNTEAFF
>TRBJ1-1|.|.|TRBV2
TGTGCCAGCAGTGAAGCGCTAGGCCTTGAAGCTTTCTTT
CASSEALGLEAFF
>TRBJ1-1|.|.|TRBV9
TGTGCCAGCAGCCCCCAGACAGCTTTGAACACTGAAGCTTTCTTT
CASSPQTALNTEAFF
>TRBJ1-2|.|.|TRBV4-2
TGTGCCAGCAGCCAAGCCGGGACAAACTATGGCTACACCTTC
CASSQAGTNYGYTF
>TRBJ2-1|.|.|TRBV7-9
TGTGCCAGCAGCTTCTACCACCTCGGGAGAAATTCCTACAATGAGCAGTTCTTC
CASSFYHLGRNSYNEQFF
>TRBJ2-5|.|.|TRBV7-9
TGTGCCAGCAGCCGAGACGGGATTCGTGAGACCCAGTACTTC
CASSRDGIRETQYF
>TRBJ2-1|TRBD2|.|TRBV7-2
TGTGCCAGCAGTCGTCCCCCAGCGGGAGTGGGGTACAATGAGCAGTTCTTC
CASSRPPAGVGYNEQFF
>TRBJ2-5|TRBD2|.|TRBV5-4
TGTGCCAGCAGCTTGGTGTTTGGCGGGGGAGAGGCCCAGTACTTC
CASSLVFGGGEAQYF
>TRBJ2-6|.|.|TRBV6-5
TGTGCCAGCAGTACAGGGATTACTGGGGCCAACGTCCTGACTTTC
CASSTGITGANVLTF
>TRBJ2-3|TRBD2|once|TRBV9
TGTGCCAGCAGCGAAGGATCGGGACTAGCGGGGGGGTATACGCAGTATTTT
CASSEGSGLAGGYTQYF